Below are 24 T cell receptor beta chains sequenced from a single sample in a study of shared clonotypes between healthy human individuals. The table came from immunoSEQ multiplex PCR; TCRdb's copy has only in-frame clones and leaves some out. Here the sample spans roughly 680,000 clones, roughly two thirds being singletons. Input material: memory CD4+ T cells sorted from blood. Stated subset: CD45RA-negative fraction. All receptors derive from a woman aged 25-40 years in good health.

The chain uses TRBV19 and TRBJ1-1; 7 nucleotides agree with TRBD1. There are 13 residues in the CDR3. Per germline, CDR1 LNHDA and CDR2 SQIVND (reference sequence). Losses at the gene ends were 10 bases for V and 1 base for J; bases not matched to a gene: 6. DNA for the CDR3: TGTGCCACCTCTGGACAGGAGAACACTGAAGCTTTCTTT. It yields the protein CATSGQENTEAFF.

The CDR3 nucleotides read TGTGCCAGTAGCTGGGGCAGGGTACATAGGAAAATCGGCAATCAGCCCCAGCATTTT. As protein: CASSWGRVHRKIGNQPQHF. The chain combines TRBV19 with TRBJ1-5, with D tentatively TRBD1 (5 bases). V was clipped by 6 bases and J by 2 bases, with 26 bases between them. This CDR3 has 19 residues. Germline V gives CDR1 LNHDA, CDR2 SQIVND (reference sequence).

This clone was observed once. V and J are TRBV29-1 and TRBJ1-1; 9 nucleotides align to TRBD1. Germline values: CDR1 SQVTM, CDR2 ANQGSEA. The CDR3 runs to 14 residues. The junction had 11 bases not matched to a gene; V was cut back by 7 bases and J by 5 bases. This CDR3 reads CSAQQGARGTEAFF. CDR3 sequence (DNA): TGCAGCGCTCAACAGGGGGCGCGGGGGACTGAAGCTTTCTTT.

This chain uses TRBV10-2 with TRBJ2-1, with TRBD2 matching over 9 bases. The CDR3 sequence is 17 residues long. The V gene end was trimmed by 0 bases and the J gene end by 5 bases; junction bases not matched to a gene: 8. Germline V gene lookup returns CDR1 WSHSY and CDR2 SAAADI. The CDR3 sequence is CASSESLTSGGDNEQFF. The CDR3 DNA reads as TGCGCCAGCAGTGAGTCGCTGACTAGCGGAGGAGACAATGAGCAGTTCTTC.

The V and J genes are TRBV4-1 and TRBJ2-6; D is possibly TRBD2 (6 bases). Deletions cut 4 bases from V and 1 base from J, with 11 bases between. CDR3 length: 16 residues. Germline CDR1 reads MGHRA; CDR2 reads YSYEKL. CDR3 amino acids: CASSPHAGSGANVLTF. CDR3 nucleotide sequence: TGCGCCAGCAGCCCTCATGCGGGGTCTGGGGCCAACGTCCTGACTTTC.

This chain connects TRBV6-1 to TRBJ2-3, with 9 bases identical to TRBD2. Unmatched junction bases numbered 4, after V lost 2 bases and J lost 4 bases. The length of the CDR3 is 15 residues. Germline V lookup: CDR1 MNHNS, CDR2 SASEGT. CDR3: CASSEIAGEADTQYF. The CDR3 DNA reads as TGTGCCAGCAGTGAAATAGCGGGAGAGGCAGATACGCAGTATTTT.

The rearrangement joins TRBV6-5 to TRBJ2-7; D possibly corresponds to TRBD1 (6 bases). The V and J ends lost 0 bases and 0 bases respectively, with 12 bases between them. Germline values: CDR1 MNHEY, CDR2 SVGAGI. CDR3 length: 16 amino acids. The CDR3 coding sequence is TGTGCCAGCAGTTACTCTGGGGGCCTTCCCTCCTACGAGCAGTACTTC. This codes for CASSYSGGLPSYEQYF.

This chain connects TRBV6-4 to TRBJ2-2, with TRBD2 matching over 8 bases. Germline CDR1 MRHNA, CDR2 SNTAGT. This CDR3 contains 13 residues. Trimming at V came to 5 bases and at J to 7 bases, leaving 3 bases not matched to a gene. The DNA for the CDR3 is TGTGCCAGCAGTTGGCGGGAGGACGGGGAGCTGTTTTTT. It codes for CASSWREDGELFF.

The chain links TRBV5-1 to TRBJ2-2, with unresolved D. The CDR3 is 14 residues long. The germline V and J ends were trimmed by 0 bases and 4 bases, with 7 bases remaining between them. Germline CDR1 SGHRS, CDR2 YFSETQ. In DNA form, the CDR3 reads TGCGCCAGCAGCTTGGTGCAGACCACCGGGGAGCTGTTTTTT. Translated, it gives CASSLVQTTGELFF.

In DNA, the CDR3 is TGTGCCAGCCGTTTAGGGGACGGGGCGACTGAAGCTTTCTTT. It translates to CASRLGDGATEAFF. The rearrangement links TRBV6-6 to TRBJ1-1; possibly TRBD1 for D (5 bases). The V end lost 8 bases, the J end lost 5 bases, and 18 bases lay between the germline ends. The CDR3 has 14 residues. CDR1 and CDR2 (germline): MNHNY, SVGAGI (reference sequence).

The chain combines TRBV21-1 with TRBJ2-7; TRBD1 reflects the table's D call only, with no check against the DNA. TRBV21-1 is classified as a pseudogene. CDR3 length: 15 residues. This CDR3 reads CASSKEGGQAYEQYF. As DNA, the CDR3 is TGTGCCAGCAGCAAAGAGGGCGGACAGGCCTACGAGCAGTACTTC.

The chain has TRBV7-6 and TRBJ2-1; 12 bases map to TRBD2. Trimming removed 5 bases from V and 4 bases from J; junction bases left unmatched: 3. CDR3 length: 15 residues. Germline CDR1 is SGHVS and CDR2 is FNYEAQ. CDR3: CASSPGTSGYNEQFF. CDR3 DNA sequence: TGTGCCAGCAGCCCAGGGACTAGCGGGTACAATGAGCAGTTCTTC.

V and J are TRBV18 and TRBJ1-1; TRBD1 might be the D (6 bases). CDR1 and CDR2 (germline): KGHSH, LQKENI. CDR3 length: 14 residues. V was trimmed by 6 bases and J by 5 bases, leaving 16 bases between them. Here the CDR3 DNA reads TGTGCCAGCTCCCCAACGGGGGGCTGGACTGAAGCTTTCTTT. Translation: CASSPTGGWTEAFF.

On this clone: The identical CDR3 is also encoded by other nucleotide sequences in the sample. J is TRBJ1-2 and V is TRBV15; D call uncertain. CDR3 length equals 12 residues. The V end lost 0 bases, the J end lost 5 bases, and 4 bases lay between the germline ends. Germline V CDR1 and CDR2: LNHNV, YYDKDF (reference sequence). Written as DNA, the CDR3 is TGTGCCACCAGCAGAGATGTATATGGCTACACCTTC. Translating it yields CATSRDVYGYTF.

The chain is built from TRBV18 and TRBJ2-7; TRBD2 aligns across 8 bases. The CDR3 contains 15 residues. In germline, CDR1 is KGHSH, CDR2 LQKENI. After removal of 3 bases from V and 0 bases from J, the junction contained 4 bases not matched to a gene. The chain's CDR3 is CASSPGLEGSYEQYF. The CDR3 bases are TGTGCCAGCTCACCGGGACTAGAGGGCTCCTACGAGCAGTACTTC.

Only a few counts were recorded for this clone. The genes are TRBV6-6 and TRBJ2-1, with 9 positions matching TRBD1. Germline lookup yields CDR1 MNHNY and CDR2 SVGAGI (reference sequence). This CDR3 has 14 residues. V gave up 8 bases and J gave up 4 bases; unmatched junction bases: 6. The CDR3 here is CASGGTGTYNEQFF. DNA for the CDR3: TGTGCCAGCGGGGGGACAGGGACTTACAATGAGCAGTTCTTC.

The chain joins TRBV30 to TRBJ2-5; tentative D call: TRBD1 (6 bases). There are 12 residues in the CDR3. Germline V gene lookup returns CDR1 GTSNPN and CDR2 SVGIG (reference sequence). V was clipped by 2 bases and J by 6 bases, with 10 bases between them. CDR3 nucleotide sequence: TGTGCCTGGAGTATGGACAGACAGACCCAGTACTTC. Protein product: CAWSMDRQTQYF.

The genes are TRBV9 and TRBJ2-5; no firm D call. Trimming pared 0 bases from V and 2 bases from J, leaving 17 bases between. The CDR3 covers 17 residues. The germline V gene encodes CDR1 SGDLS and CDR2 YYNGEE. The CDR3, as DNA: TGTGCCAGCAGCGTAGGTCCCTTTGAACCGATGCAAGAGACCCAGTACTTC. This encodes CASSVGPFEPMQETQYF.

The V gene is TRBV5-1, the J gene TRBJ2-6; D remains unclear. V was cut by 2 bases and J by 4 bases, with 10 bases left in between. This CDR3 has 15 amino acids. Germline V gives CDR1 SGHRS, CDR2 YFSETQ. The DNA of the CDR3 is TGCGCCAGCAGCTTCGGAACAGCCGGGGCCAACGTCCTGACTTTC. It codes for CASSFGTAGANVLTF.

Of note for this clone: In the same sample, other DNA sequences code for this CDR3. The chain recombines TRBV28 with TRBJ2-1; D is unresolved. Per germline, CDR1 MDHEN and CDR2 SYDVKM. The germline V and J ends were trimmed by 6 bases and 3 bases, with 9 bases remaining between them. This CDR3 has 13 residues. The chain's CDR3 is CASSQEVYNEQFF. The CDR3 DNA sequence: TGTGCCAGCAGCCAAGAGGTCTACAATGAGCAGTTCTTC.

The chain links TRBV25-1 to TRBJ2-5, with D possibly being TRBD1 (5 bases). The J call could be wrong; TRBJ2-7 is a better fit for the DNA end. This CDR3 has 13 residues. Looked up from germline, CDR1 is MGHDK and CDR2 is SYGVNS. The CDR3 is CASSGQFVHEQYF. The CDR3, as DNA: TGTGCCAGCAGTGGACAGTTTGTCCACGAGCAGTACTTC.

Written as DNA, the CDR3 is TGTGCCAGCAGTTACTTAACAGGGTCGGGCGGTGAAGCTTTCTTT. Encoded protein: CASSYLTGSGGEAFF. The chain employs TRBV6-5 and TRBJ1-1; D might be TRBD1 (6 bases). This CDR3 is built from 15 residues. CDR1 and CDR2 (germline): MNHEY, SVGAGI. The V gene lost 1 base and the J gene lost 7 bases, with 16 bases spanning the gap.

This clone was recorded only once. This chain connects TRBV30 to TRBJ1-6; possibly TRBD1 for D (6 bases). This CDR3 is 16 amino acids long. The ends were cut back, 2 bases at V and 7 bases at J, with 18 bases in the middle. Germline V gene data show CDR1 as GTSNPN and CDR2 as SVGIG (reference sequence). The CDR3 here is CAWSLGGVRRNSPLHF. The CDR3 coding sequence is TGTGCCTGGAGTCTAGGGGGGGTGCGCCGAAATTCACCCCTCCACTTT.

The chain is built from TRBV9 and TRBJ2-3; 10 bases are shared with TRBD2. The CDR3 covers 16 residues. Per the germline V gene, CDR1 is SGDLS and CDR2 is YYNGEE. The V gene end was trimmed by 0 bases and the J gene end by 7 bases; junction bases not matched to a gene: 8. The DNA for the CDR3 is TGTGCCAGCAGCGTAGAAGTAGCGGGGGGCCGGAATACGCAGTATTTT. Translating gives CASSVEVAGGRNTQYF.